The source of this T cell receptor (beta chain) is a study of blood T cell repertoires in COVID-19. In the study overall: Collection of acute and convalescent COVID-19 samples took place in the United States, Italy and Spain. Sources were T cells, B-cell-depleted T cells, or PBMCs; the material itself was cDNA or gDNA.

The CDR3 extends over 14 amino acids. CDR1 is SGHDT, CDR2 YYEEEE, per germline. Trimming removed 4 bases from V and 2 bases from J; junction bases left unmatched: 4. Clones were read by immunoSEQ multiplex PCR, and TCRdb kept only the in-frame ones, dropping some. In the table there are 90,000 to 150,000 clones, around four fifths of which are singletons. Source material: peripheral blood. This rearrangement joins TRBV5-6 to TRBJ2-3; TRBD1 aligns across 7 bases. The receptor comes from a human donor in a cohort sampled during active COVID-19. CDR3 sequence (DNA): TGTGCCAGCAGCCCAGGGGGAGTCACAGATACGCAGTATTTT. Protein: CASSPGGVTDTQYF.